This passage covers 23 T cell receptor beta chains from one sample sequenced in a study of human T cells and chemical hapten exposure. TCRdb reprocessed the RACE reads with MiXCR, giving one entry per CDR3 protein. This sample carries some 380,000 distinct CDR3 sequences, roughly 5% of them seen once, and the ten largest clones take under 3%. Time point noted: patch test 1, 2 weeks after DPC sensitization. This sample's treatment: therapeutic diphenylcyclopropenone sensitization with weekly scalp DPC. Specimen: whole blood, collected in connection with sensitization to the hapten diphenylcyclopropenone (DPC). Receptors originate from a woman in her 50s with alopecia areata. Some clones in this sample may be carry-over from other donors' samples.

Only a few counts were recorded for this clonotype. The V call is TRBV24-1, the J call TRBJ2-3; D gene uncertain. The CDR3 is 11 amino acids. The V gene lost 5 bases and the J gene lost 4 bases, with 3 bases spanning the gap. Germline CDR1 reads KGHDR; CDR2 reads SFDVKD. CDR3 region: CATSAADTQYF. Here the CDR3 DNA reads TGTGCCACCAGTGCTGCAGATACGCAGTATTTT.

This clonotype was recorded a few times. V is TRBV5-6 and J is TRBJ2-7, with 12 bases matching TRBD1. CDR1 and CDR2 from the germline V gene are SGHDT and YYEEEE. Trimming removed 2 bases from V and 3 bases from J; junction bases left unmatched: 3. This CDR3 spans 15 amino acids. The CDR3 bases are TGTGCCAGCAGCTTAGGGACAGGGGGCTACTACGAGCAGTACTTC. Amino acid sequence: CASSLGTGGYYEQYF.

This chain links TRBV29-1 with TRBJ1-1, with a weak D call TRBD1 (5 bases). Trimming left V 3 bases short and J 2 bases short, with 7 bases between. CDR1 and CDR2 from the germline V gene are SQVTM and ANQGSEA. The CDR3 has 12 residues. CDR3: CSVEGLNTEAFF. The CDR3 region has the DNA TGCAGCGTTGAGGGACTAAACACTGAAGCTTTCTTT.

At least ten counts were recorded for this clonotype. The V call is TRBV12-3 or TRBV12-4, the J call TRBJ1-2, with D possibly matching TRBD1 (6 bases). Trimming pared 6 bases from V and 4 bases from J, leaving 12 bases between. This CDR3 is 13 amino acids long. CDR3 DNA: TGTGCCAGCAGCAATCAGGGGTTCTATGGCTACACCTTC. This gives the protein CASSNQGFYGYTF.

This clonotype was seen ten or more times. This chain joins TRBV5-4 and TRBJ2-1; D is uncertain. CDR3 length: 12 residues. V was shortened by 3 bases and J by 8 bases, with 9 bases between the two germline ends. Germline V gene lookup returns CDR1 SGHNT and CDR2 YYREEE (reference sequence). The chain's CDR3 is CASSSLSDEQFF. CDR3 sequence (DNA): TGTGCCAGCAGCTCCCTTAGTGATGAGCAGTTCTTC.

V and J are TRBV6-1 and TRBJ2-2; D is possibly TRBD2 (5 bases). The ends were cut back, 2 bases at V and 4 bases at J, with 14 bases in the middle. Germline V gives CDR1 MNHNS, CDR2 SASEGT. CDR3 length: 16 amino acids. The CDR3, as DNA: TGTGCCAGCAGTGAAAGGGCCAGTGCGGGCACCGGGGAGCTGTTTTTT. The encoded protein is CASSERASAGTGELFF.

This clonotype was detected many times. The V gene is TRBV29-1, the J gene TRBJ2-3; D unresolved. Germline loops: CDR1 SQVTM, CDR2 ANQGSEA. The CDR3 is made up of 11 amino acids. V lost 5 bases, J lost 3 bases, and 6 bases lay in between. The CDR3 sequence: CSVLGTDTQYF. Here the CDR3 DNA reads TGCAGCGTTCTAGGGACAGATACGCAGTATTTT.

This clonotype has a count of ten or more. Written as DNA, the CDR3 is TGTGCCAGCAAGAGCTCACAGGGCTGGTACGAGCAGTACTTC. It is translated as CASKSSQGWYEQYF. This rearrangement joins TRBV27 to TRBJ2-7; D perhaps matches TRBD1 (6 bases). Trimming took 7 bases from V and 4 from J, leaving 17 bases between them. Germline lookup yields CDR1 MNHEY and CDR2 SMNVEV (reference sequence). This CDR3 has 14 residues.

In its sample, this clonotype was seen a few times. The chain couples TRBV9 to TRBJ2-7; D uncertain. The germline V and J ends were trimmed by 5 bases and 6 bases, with 12 bases remaining between them. The CDR3 is 12 amino acids. The V gene's germline CDR1 is SGDLS and CDR2 YYNGEE. Here the CDR3 reads CASSPGVGEQYF. The CDR3 DNA follows: TGTGCCAGCAGTCCAGGCGTCGGCGAGCAGTACTTC.

In this sample, this clonotype turned up many times. The chain uses TRBV7-2 and TRBJ2-3; maybe TRBD2 (6 bases). Looked up from germline, CDR1 is SGHTA and CDR2 is FQGNSA. Between the trimmed V and J ends, which lost 5 bases and 1 base, there was a span of 10 bases. This CDR3 spans 14 amino acids. The CDR3 sequence is CASSTPSGTDTQYF. The CDR3 DNA follows: TGTGCCAGCAGCACCCCTAGCGGCACAGATACGCAGTATTTT.

Ten or more counts support this clonotype. Sequence at one end of the junction differs from germline and may be a read error. The chain is built from TRBV6-1 and TRBJ2-7, with D uncertain. Germline values: CDR1 MNHNS, CDR2 SASEGT. The CDR3 covers 10 residues. CDR3 region: CASSEGNRHF. The CDR3 nucleotides read TGTGCCAGCAGTGAAGGGAATCGACACTTC.

The table lists this clonotype with many counts. V is TRBV7-2 and J is TRBJ2-1; 14 nucleotides align to TRBD2. Looked up from germline, CDR1 is SGHTA and CDR2 is FQGNSA. The CDR3 is 20 residues long. The trim removed 5 bases at V and 0 bases at J, leaving 12 bases unmatched. In DNA form, the CDR3 reads TGTGCCAGCAGCCAACCGACTAGCGGGAGGGGATCGAGCTCCTACAATGAGCAGTTCTTC. Its protein product is CASSQPTSGRGSSSYNEQFF. The entire variable domain, with the rest obtained from reference TRBV7-2 and TRBJ2-1, is as follows: GAGVSQSPSNKVTEKGKDVELRCDPISGHTALYWYRQSLGQGLEFLIYFQGNSAPDKSGLPSDRFSAERTGGSVSTLTIQRTQQEDSAVYLCASSQPTSGRGSSSYNEQFFGPGTRLTVL.

This clonotype has a count of ten or more. The chain combines TRBV5-6 with TRBJ2-5, with no clear D. Trimming pared 4 bases from V and 5 bases from J, leaving 12 bases between. The CDR3 is made up of 13 amino acids. CDR1 and CDR2 (germline): SGHDT, YYEEEE. The CDR3 reads CASSATVSETQYF. The CDR3 nucleotides are TGTGCCAGCAGCGCCACGGTATCCGAGACCCAGTACTTC.

This clonotype was detected many times. V gene TRBV3-1 combines with J gene TRBJ1-1; D is uncertain. This CDR3 is built from 13 residues. V lost 2 bases and J 1 base, leaving 5 bases between the germline ends. The germline gives CDR1 LGHDT, CDR2 YNNKEL (reference sequence). The CDR3 spells CASSQQRNTEAFF. In nucleotides, the CDR3 is TGTGCCAGCAGCCAACAACGGAACACTGAAGCTTTCTTT.

This clonotype was recorded at least ten times. The chain carries TRBV29-1 and TRBJ1-2, with unresolved D. The ends were cut back, 0 bases at V and 7 bases at J, with 6 bases in the middle. The CDR3 sequence is 11 residues long. CDR1 SQVTM and CDR2 ANQGSEA come from the germline V gene. CDR3 nucleotide sequence: TGCAGCGTTGAAGATAGGCTTGGCTACACCTTC. Translation: CSVEDRLGYTF.

The chain joins TRBV12-3 or TRBV12-4 to TRBJ2-1, with D perhaps TRBD1 or TRBD2 (5 bases each). V lost 7 bases and J 5 bases, leaving 18 bases between the germline ends. CDR3 length: 15 amino acids. The CDR3 sequence: CASKEGQGSHNEQFF. CDR3 sequence (DNA): TGTGCCAGCAAAGAGGGTCAGGGTAGCCACAATGAGCAGTTCTTC.

This clonotype was counted between two and nine times. V is TRBV4-2 and J is TRBJ2-3; D assignment may be TRBD1 or TRBD2 (6 bases each). The CDR3 is 15 residues long. In germline, CDR1 is LGHNA, CDR2 YNFKEQ. The V and J ends lost 2 bases and 4 bases respectively, with 13 bases between them. This chain's CDR3 is CASSQLWRGADTQYF. The CDR3 region has the DNA TGTGCCAGCAGCCAACTGTGGAGGGGGGCAGATACGCAGTATTTT.

This chain connects TRBV18 to TRBJ1-5, with a tentative D call TRBD1 (6 bases). CDR1 is KGHSH and CDR2 is LQKENI in the germline V gene. Deletions cut 3 bases from V and 8 bases from J, with 14 bases between. The CDR3 is 14 amino acids. Written as DNA, the CDR3 is TGTGCCAGCTCACCGTCGTGGGGGCAAGAGCCCCAGCATTTT. Translation: CASSPSWGQEPQHF.

This clonotype was seen more than once but under ten times. The chain uses TRBV20-1 and TRBJ2-7; a possible D gene is TRBD2 (6 bases). The CDR3 length is 15 residues. CDR1 is DFQATT and CDR2 is SNEGSKA in the germline V gene (reference sequence). V was cut by 3 bases and J by 2 bases, with 17 bases left in between. CDR3 DNA: TGCAGTGCTAGGGCCTCCGGGACTGGTCCCTACGAGCAGTACTTC. Protein product: CSARASGTGPYEQYF.

The V and J genes are TRBV5-1 and TRBJ2-7, with TRBD1 identical over 8 bases. Germline V CDR1 and CDR2: SGHRS, YFSETQ. The length of the CDR3 is 14 residues. V was clipped by 2 bases and J by 5 bases; unmatched bases: 6. CDR3 sequence: CASSLGTGFDEQYF. The DNA for the CDR3 is TGCGCCAGCAGCTTAGGGACAGGTTTTGACGAGCAGTACTTC.

This clonotype has a count of ten or more. The V gene is TRBV4-1, the J gene TRBJ2-3, with TRBD2 matching 13 bases. CDR1 MGHRA and CDR2 YSYEKL come from the germline V gene. The CDR3 contains 17 residues. The ends lost 3 bases at V and 2 bases at J; junction bases unmatched: 5. Here the CDR3 reads CASSQRGLAGFTDTQYF. The CDR3 region has the DNA TGCGCCAGCAGCCAGAGGGGACTAGCGGGGTTCACAGATACGCAGTATTTT.

The chain combines TRBV5-1 with TRBJ2-5; D is perhaps TRBD2 (7 bases). V gave up 0 bases and J gave up 5 bases, with 14 bases separating them. Germline CDR1 reads SGHRS; CDR2 reads YFSETQ. The CDR3 has 15 amino acids. For the CDR3, the DNA is TGCGCCAGCAGCTTGGACGGGGGGCATATGGAGACCCAGTACTTC. Protein sequence: CASSLDGGHMETQYF.

This sequence joins TRBV7-9 and TRBJ2-1, with 9 bases lining up with TRBD1. The CDR3 runs 16 residues. CDR1 is SEHNR and CDR2 is FQNEAQ in the germline V gene (reference sequence). Trimming took 7 bases from V and 2 from J; bases not matched to a gene: 9. This CDR3 reads CASIPPGTGTYNEQFF. CDR3 nucleotides: TGTGCCAGCATCCCACCAGGGACAGGGACCTACAATGAGCAGTTCTTC.